These T cell receptor beta chains were read from a single sample in a study of cytomegalovirus exposure and HLA in healthy donors. Sequencing was performed with immunoSEQ multiplex PCR; in TCRdb, only in-frame clones are kept and a portion is missing. The table includes 90,000 to 110,000 clones, about 70% detected once. Material for sequencing was PBMCs. These receptors were obtained from a man aged 25-45 years in good health and CMV-seronegative. Both conserved end residues are part of each CDR3. The D gene is left open where the match is weak. Clone sizes are given selectively: once, few, many, or a class where the clone is expanded.

V: TRBV28
D: TRBD1
size: .
J: TRBJ1-1
CDR3: CASTSPTGMNTEAFF
DNA: TGTGCCAGCACCTCCCCGACAGGGATGAACACTGAAGCTTTCTTT

V: TRBV11-2
D: TRBD1
size: .
J: TRBJ2-1
CDR3: CASSQGGQGSNEQFF
DNA: TGTGCCAGCAGCCAGGGGGGACAGGGGTCGAATGAGCAGTTCTTC

V: TRBV6-5
D: TRBD1
size: .
J: TRBJ1-4
CDR3: CASSPRQGRNEKLFF
DNA: TGTGCCAGCAGTCCAAGACAGGGACGGAATGAAAAACTGTTTTTT

V: TRBV11-2
D: .
size: few
J: TRBJ2-3
CDR3: CASSRWAEPTDTQYF
DNA: TGTGCCAGCAGCCGGTGGGCCGAACCCACAGATACGCAGTATTTT

V: TRBV28
D: .
size: .
J: TRBJ1-5
CDR3: CASSFYYVAGSNQPQHF
DNA: TGTGCCAGCAGTTTTTATTATGTGGCAGGGAGCAATCAGCCCCAGCATTTT

V: TRBV29-1
D: .
size: .
J: TRBJ1-1
CDR3: CSGNRDMNTEAFF
DNA: TGCAGCGGAAACAGGGACATGAACACTGAAGCTTTCTTT

V: TRBV7-9
D: TRBD1
size: .
J: TRBJ2-6
CDR3: CASSIGQGSSGANVLTF
DNA: TGTGCCAGCAGCATTGGACAGGGCAGTTCTGGGGCCAACGTCCTGACTTTC

V: TRBV11-3
D: .
size: .
J: TRBJ2-2
CDR3: CASSSRVATGELFF
DNA: TGTGCCAGCAGTTCTCGGGTAGCCACCGGGGAGCTGTTTTTT

V: TRBV7-3
D: TRBD1
size: .
J: TRBJ2-1
CDR3: CASSGQGYNEQFF
DNA: TGTGCCAGCAGCGGACAGGGATATAATGAGCAGTTCTTC

V: TRBV28
D: TRBD1
size: .
J: TRBJ2-1
CDR3: CASSLGQAGNEQFF
DNA: TGTGCCAGCAGCCTCGGACAGGCTGGGAATGAGCAGTTCTTC

V: TRBV4-1
D: TRBD2
size: .
J: TRBJ2-5
CDR3: CASSQAGEGETQYF
DNA: TGCGCCAGCAGCCAAGCCGGGGAGGGGGAGACCCAGTACTTC

V: TRBV7-2
D: TRBD2
size: few
J: TRBJ2-1
CDR3: CASSSTLAGGGNEQFF
DNA: TGTGCCAGCAGCTCAACTTTAGCGGGAGGCGGAAATGAGCAGTTCTTC

V: TRBV7-2
D: .
size: .
J: TRBJ1-6
CDR3: CASSFGTQGTGSPLHF
DNA: TGTGCCAGCAGCTTTGGGACACAAGGAACCGGTTCACCCCTCCACTTT

V: TRBV28
D: TRBD2
size: .
J: TRBJ2-2
CDR3: CASRPGGTNTGELFF
DNA: TGTGCCAGCAGGCCCGGGGGGACGAACACCGGGGAGCTGTTTTTT

V: TRBV15
D: .
size: .
J: TRBJ2-2
CDR3: CATSSTGTGTGELFF
DNA: TGTGCCACCAGCAGTACCGGAACGGGGACCGGGGAGCTGTTTTTT

V: TRBV10-3
D: TRBD2
size: .
J: TRBJ2-5
CDR3: CAISEYDSGGRETQYF
DNA: TGTGCCATCAGTGAGTACGACAGCGGGGGACGAGAGACCCAGTACTTC

V: TRBV4-3
D: TRBD2
size: .
J: TRBJ2-5
CDR3: CASSQDRSPSGRAFVWEQYF
DNA: TGCGCCAGCAGCCAGGACAGATCGCCTAGCGGGAGGGCCTTTGTGTGGGAGCAGTACTTC

V: TRBV9
D: TRBD1
size: few
J: TRBJ2-2
CDR3: CASRGQGTGELFF
DNA: TGTGCCAGCAGGGGACAGGGCACCGGGGAGCTGTTTTTT

V: TRBV29-1
D: .
size: few
J: TRBJ1-2
CDR3: CSVEGAARYGYTF
DNA: TGCAGCGTTGAAGGGGCAGCCCGCTATGGCTACACCTTC

V: TRBV7-3
D: TRBD1
size: few
J: TRBJ1-1
CDR3: CASSYTGTVTEAFF
DNA: TGTGCCAGCAGCTACACCGGGACAGTCACTGAAGCTTTCTTT

V: TRBV5-1
D: .
size: .
J: TRBJ1-4
CDR3: CASSRGPGQGYEKLFF
DNA: TGCGCCAGCAGTAGGGGTCCGGGACAAGGCTATGAAAAACTGTTTTTT

V: TRBV19
D: TRBD1
size: .
J: TRBJ1-6
CDR3: CASSTTGVNSPLHF
DNA: TGTGCCAGTAGTACGACAGGGGTTAATTCACCCCTCCACTTT

V: TRBV30
D: TRBD2
size: once
J: TRBJ2-1
CDR3: CAWSSTGGTNNEQFF
DNA: TGTGCCTGGAGTTCAACGGGAGGGACCAACAATGAGCAGTTCTTC

V: TRBV27
D: TRBD2
size: .
J: TRBJ2-3
CDR3: CASSLTGLAGLITDTQYF
DNA: TGTGCCAGCAGTTTAACGGGACTAGCGGGTTTAATCACAGATACGCAGTATTTT

V: TRBV5-1
D: .
size: .
J: TRBJ1-1
CDR3: CATRTDNTEAFF
DNA: TGCGCCACCCGGACAGATAACACTGAAGCTTTCTTT

V: TRBV5-6
D: .
size: .
J: TRBJ1-1
CDR3: CASSLRGTEAFF
DNA: TGTGCCAGCAGCTTGAGGGGGACTGAAGCTTTCTTT

V: TRBV6-5
D: .
size: .
J: TRBJ2-7
CDR3: CASSLLTGEQYF
DNA: TGTGCCAGCAGTTTACTCACGGGGGAGCAGTACTTC

V: TRBV19
D: .
size: .
J: TRBJ2-7
CDR3: CASSHRVVDYEQYF
DNA: TGTGCCAGTAGTCATCGGGTGGTGGACTACGAGCAGTACTTC

V: TRBV9
D: .
size: few
J: TRBJ1-3
CDR3: CASSVVDSASSGNTIYF
DNA: TGTGCCAGCAGCGTAGTCGACAGTGCATCCTCTGGAAACACCATATATTTT

V: TRBV19
D: .
size: .
J: TRBJ2-3
CDR3: CASSMNRVSADTQYF
DNA: TGTGCCAGTAGTATGAACAGGGTGTCAGCAGATACGCAGTATTTT

V: TRBV2
D: .
size: .
J: TRBJ2-1
CDR3: CASRSYSSNEQFF
DNA: TGTGCCAGCAGGTCCTATAGTAGCAATGAGCAGTTCTTC

V: TRBV18
D: TRBD2
size: .
J: TRBJ2-1
CDR3: CASSPPGLAGGFHEQFF
DNA: TGTGCCAGCTCACCCCCGGGACTAGCGGGAGGTTTCCATGAGCAGTTCTTC

V: TRBV19
D: TRBD1
size: .
J: TRBJ2-6
CDR3: CASSFDRGYSGANGLTF
DNA: TGTGCCAGTAGTTTTGACAGGGGGTACTCTGGGGCCAACGGCCTGACTTTC

V: TRBV28
D: .
size: .
J: TRBJ1-1
CDR3: CASSSGTEAFF
DNA: TGTGCCAGCAGCTCAGGGACTGAAGCTTTCTTT

V: TRBV19
D: .
size: .
J: TRBJ2-6
CDR3: CASSTGSSGANVLTF
DNA: TGTGCCAGTAGTACGGGGAGCTCTGGGGCCAACGTCCTGACTTTC

V: TRBV27
D: .
size: .
J: TRBJ1-1
CDR3: CASSSNTEAFF
DNA: TGTGCCAGCAGTTCTAACACTGAAGCTTTCTTT

V: TRBV29-1
D: .
size: once
J: TRBJ1-5
CDR3: CSVRQTENQPQHF
DNA: TGCAGCGTCCGACAGACAGAGAATCAGCCCCAGCATTTT

V: TRBV18
D: .
size: .
J: TRBJ1-2
CDR3: CASSPMDPGTSKDGYTF
DNA: TGTGCCAGCTCACCAATGGACCCCGGGACATCCAAAGATGGCTACACCTTC

V: TRBV5-4
D: TRBD2
size: .
J: TRBJ2-2
CDR3: CASSTQAGGPTGELFF
DNA: TGTGCCAGCAGCACCCAAGCGGGAGGGCCCACCGGGGAGCTGTTTTTT

V: TRBV12-5
D: .
size: .
J: TRBJ1-1
CDR3: CASGLTSVGTEAFF
DNA: TGTGCTAGTGGTTTGACTAGTGTGGGTACCGAAGCTTTCTTT

V: TRBV29-1
D: TRBD2
size: .
J: TRBJ2-2
CDR3: CSVEDSGRLAGELFF
DNA: TGCAGCGTTGAAGATAGCGGGAGGTTGGCCGGGGAGCTGTTTTTT

V: TRBV5-1
D: .
size: few
J: TRBJ1-2
CDR3: CASSLAPGANYGYTF
DNA: TGCGCCAGCAGCTTGGCCCCGGGTGCTAACTATGGCTACACCTTC

V: TRBV29-1
D: .
size: few
J: TRBJ2-7
CDR3: CSVGSRDEQYF
DNA: TGCAGCGTTGGGTCTCGGGACGAGCAGTACTTC

V: TRBV21-1
D: .
size: .
J: TRBJ2-3
CDR3: CASSKAERETDTQYF
DNA: TGTGCCAGCAGCAAAGCTGAGAGGGAAACAGATACGCAGTATTTT

V: TRBV4-2
D: .
size: .
J: TRBJ2-7
CDR3: CASSQDRFERMTYEQYF
DNA: TGTGCCAGCAGCCAAGATAGGTTCGAGCGGATGACCTACGAGCAGTACTTC

V: TRBV6-5
D: .
size: .
J: TRBJ1-2
CDR3: CASSNGLGYTF
DNA: TGTGCCAGCTCGAACGGACTAGGCTACACCTTC

V: TRBV30
D: .
size: .
J: TRBJ2-5
CDR3: CAWSVRRARGETQYF
DNA: TGTGCCTGGAGTGTACGGCGGGCCCGGGGGGAGACCCAGTACTTC

V: TRBV9
D: TRBD2
size: .
J: TRBJ2-1
CDR3: CASSTGLAGDNEQFF
DNA: TGTGCCAGCAGCACGGGACTAGCGGGAGACAATGAGCAGTTCTTC

V: TRBV27
D: TRBD1
size: .
J: TRBJ1-2
CDR3: CASSLGQGANGYTF
DNA: TGTGCCAGCAGTTTAGGACAGGGGGCTAATGGCTACACCTTC

V: TRBV27
D: .
size: once
J: TRBJ1-6
CDR3: CASSSRWNSPLHF
DNA: TGTGCCAGCAGTTCCCGGTGGAATTCACCCCTCCACTTT

V: TRBV2
D: TRBD2
size: .
J: TRBJ2-3
CDR3: CASSWTSGRDTQYF
DNA: TGTGCCAGCAGTTGGACTAGCGGGCGTGATACGCAGTATTTT

V: TRBV6-1
D: .
size: few
J: TRBJ1-2
CDR3: CASSVGTREYYGYTF
DNA: TGTGCCAGCAGTGTCGGGACCCGGGAGTACTATGGCTACACCTTC

V: TRBV7-3
D: .
size: .
J: TRBJ1-6
CDR3: CASSRGGSYNSPLHF
DNA: TGTGCCAGCAGCCGCGGGGGGTCCTATAATTCACCCCTCCACTTT

V: TRBV18
D: TRBD2
size: .
J: TRBJ2-5
CDR3: CASSPWGLEGETQYF
DNA: TGTGCCAGCTCACCATGGGGACTAGAAGGGGAGACCCAGTACTTC

V: TRBV6-5
D: .
size: few
J: TRBJ1-6
CDR3: CASSQRSQGNSPLHF
DNA: TGTGCCAGCAGTCAGCGTAGCCAGGGAAATTCACCCCTCCACTTT

V: TRBV11-2
D: TRBD2
size: .
J: TRBJ2-1
CDR3: CASSLATSGRALNEQFF
DNA: TGTGCCAGCAGCTTAGCGACTAGCGGGAGGGCCCTAAATGAGCAGTTCTTC

V: TRBV5-1
D: TRBD1
size: .
J: TRBJ2-5
CDR3: CASGSRGQETQYF
DNA: TGCGCCAGCGGGAGCAGGGGGCAAGAGACCCAGTACTTC

V: TRBV10-1
D: .
size: .
J: TRBJ2-7
CDR3: CASSEKGWTYEQYF
DNA: TGCGCCAGCAGTGAAAAGGGGTGGACCTACGAGCAGTACTTC